This is a list of T cell receptor beta chains from one sample in a study of T cell repertoires in MIS-A myocarditis. Measured with immunoSEQ multiplex PCR; TCRdb has only the in-frame clones, and not every one. The sample records 10,000 to 13,000 clones, approximately 83% being singletons. Sequenced: right ventricle heart tissue obtained at autopsy. The origin of the receptors is a man younger than 35 with fulminant myocarditis from multisystem inflammatory syndrome in adults (MIS-A) after COVID-19. The CDR3 runs from the conserved cysteine through the conserved F or W. Each record gives: J gene, clone size, D gene, V gene, CDR3 protein, CDR3 DNA. The D gene is left open where the match is weak. Size is omitted from some rows. Given values are once, few, many or a class for expanded clones.

j_gene: TRBJ2-3; abundance: .; d_gene: TRBD2; v_gene: TRBV24-1; CDR3aa: CATSDPSSGVTDTQYF; CDR3nt: TGTGCCACCAGTGATCCGTCTAGCGGCGTCACAGATACGCAGTATTTT
j_gene: TRBJ2-3; abundance: .; d_gene: TRBD2; v_gene: TRBV9; CDR3aa: CASSSRTSADTQYF; CDR3nt: TGTGCCAGCAGCTCAAGAACTAGCGCAGATACGCAGTATTTT
j_gene: TRBJ2-6; abundance: .; d_gene: .; v_gene: TRBV2; CDR3aa: CAHSQSSGANVLTF; CDR3nt: TGTGCCCACTCCCAAAGCTCTGGGGCCAACGTCCTGACTTTC
j_gene: TRBJ1-1; abundance: .; d_gene: TRBD1; v_gene: TRBV15; CDR3aa: CATSRDRVVEGGPRGAFF; CDR3nt: TGTGCCACCAGCAGAGATCGGGTTGTGGAAGGGGGCCCCCGGGGAGCTTTCTTT
j_gene: TRBJ1-2; abundance: .; d_gene: .; v_gene: TRBV25-1; CDR3aa: CASSEYRSYGYTF; CDR3nt: TGTGCCAGCAGTGAATATCGCAGCTATGGCTACACCTTC
j_gene: TRBJ2-5; abundance: few; d_gene: TRBD1; v_gene: TRBV28; CDR3aa: CASSLSRDRGFQETQYF; CDR3nt: TGTGCCAGCAGTTTAAGCCGGGACAGGGGTTTCCAAGAGACCCAGTACTTC
j_gene: TRBJ2-3; abundance: .; d_gene: TRBD2; v_gene: TRBV2; CDR3aa: CASSMTSGGNHGTQYF; CDR3nt: TGTGCCAGCAGTATGACTAGCGGGGGGAACCACGGTACGCAGTATTTT
j_gene: TRBJ2-5; abundance: .; d_gene: TRBD2; v_gene: TRBV6-5; CDR3aa: CASSSRLAGGQETQYF; CDR3nt: TGTGCCAGCAGTTCGCGACTAGCGGGGGGCCAAGAGACCCAGTACTTC
j_gene: TRBJ1-1; abundance: once; d_gene: .; v_gene: TRBV28; CDR3aa: CASTPRQLGAFF; CDR3nt: TGTGCCAGCACCCCCAGACAGTTAGGAGCTTTCTTT
j_gene: TRBJ1-3; abundance: .; d_gene: TRBD1; v_gene: TRBV7-2; CDR3aa: CASSQGGLSSGNTIYF; CDR3nt: TGTGCCAGCAGCCAGGGGGGTCTAAGCTCTGGAAACACCATATATTTT
j_gene: TRBJ1-6; abundance: .; d_gene: .; v_gene: TRBV6-5; CDR3aa: CASSPQSNSPLHF; CDR3nt: TGTGCCAGCAGCCCACAGAGTAATTCACCCCTCCACTTT
j_gene: TRBJ1-2; abundance: .; d_gene: .; v_gene: TRBV15; CDR3aa: CATSRAVGGGYTF; CDR3nt: TGTGCCACCAGCAGGGCTGTTGGGGGTGGCTACACCTTC
j_gene: TRBJ1-2; abundance: .; d_gene: TRBD1; v_gene: TRBV5-4; CDR3aa: CASSEDQGDYTF; CDR3nt: TGTGCCAGCAGTGAAGACCAGGGGGACTACACCTTC
j_gene: TRBJ2-7; abundance: .; d_gene: .; v_gene: TRBV6-5; CDR3aa: CASTPRTGSSYEQYF; CDR3nt: TGTGCCAGCACTCCCCGGACGGGGAGCTCCTACGAGCAGTACTTC
j_gene: TRBJ1-1; abundance: .; d_gene: .; v_gene: TRBV5-6; CDR3aa: CASSWRVNTEAFF; CDR3nt: TGTGCCAGCAGCTGGCGTGTAAACACTGAAGCTTTCTTT
j_gene: TRBJ2-1; abundance: .; d_gene: .; v_gene: TRBV5-1; CDR3aa: CASSPTTSPAYNEQFF; CDR3nt: TGCGCCAGCAGCCCCACCACTTCTCCGGCCTACAATGAGCAGTTCTTC
j_gene: TRBJ2-1; abundance: .; d_gene: TRBD2; v_gene: TRBV19; CDR3aa: CASTRGSSGVGSYNEQFF; CDR3nt: TGTGCCAGTACTAGAGGGAGTAGCGGGGTGGGATCCTACAATGAGCAGTTCTTC
j_gene: TRBJ1-4; abundance: .; d_gene: .; v_gene: TRBV7-8; CDR3aa: CASSLRERGVLHEKLFF; CDR3nt: TGTGCCAGCAGCTTAAGGGAAAGGGGAGTGTTACATGAAAAACTGTTTTTT
j_gene: TRBJ2-1; abundance: .; d_gene: .; v_gene: TRBV5-1; CDR3aa: CASSPEGPSSYNEQFF; CDR3nt: TGCGCCAGCAGCCCAGAGGGACCTAGCTCCTACAATGAGCAGTTCTTC
j_gene: TRBJ1-2; abundance: .; d_gene: TRBD1; v_gene: TRBV4-3; CDR3aa: CASSQGPTGVKGYTF; CDR3nt: TGCGCCAGCAGCCAAGGTCCCACAGGGGTGAAGGGCTACACCTTC
j_gene: TRBJ1-1; abundance: .; d_gene: TRBD1; v_gene: TRBV14; CDR3aa: CASSLCPTGGVYTEAFF; CDR3nt: TGTGCCAGCAGCCTTTGCCCGACAGGGGGGGTTTACACTGAAGCTTTCTTT
j_gene: TRBJ2-7; abundance: once; d_gene: TRBD2; v_gene: TRBV3-1/TRBV3-2; CDR3aa: CASRLTSGNYEQYF; CDR3nt: TGTGCCAGCAGGCTGACTAGCGGGAACTACGAGCAGTACTTC
j_gene: TRBJ2-7; abundance: .; d_gene: .; v_gene: TRBV28; CDR3aa: CASSLFAGGSYEQYF; CDR3nt: TGTGCCAGCAGTTTATTCGCCGGAGGCTCCTACGAGCAGTACTTC
j_gene: TRBJ1-1; abundance: .; d_gene: .; v_gene: TRBV13; CDR3aa: CASSPQPGNTEAFF; CDR3nt: TGTGCCAGCAGCCCCCAGCCGGGGAACACTGAAGCTTTCTTT
j_gene: TRBJ2-2; abundance: .; d_gene: .; v_gene: TRBV6-5; CDR3aa: CASSFRRTGELFF; CDR3nt: TGTGCCAGCAGTTTTCGGAGAACCGGGGAGCTGTTTTTT
j_gene: TRBJ2-7; abundance: few; d_gene: .; v_gene: TRBV4-2; CDR3aa: CASSQEGISAYEQYF; CDR3nt: TGTGCCAGCAGCCAAGAGGGCATAAGCGCCTACGAGCAGTACTTC
j_gene: TRBJ2-1; abundance: .; d_gene: TRBD1; v_gene: TRBV5-5; CDR3aa: CASSTGTGGSYNEQFF; CDR3nt: TGTGCCAGCAGCACCGGGACAGGGGGCTCCTACAATGAGCAGTTCTTC
j_gene: TRBJ1-2; abundance: .; d_gene: .; v_gene: TRBV28; CDR3aa: CASSSYTEGGYTF; CDR3nt: TGTGCCAGCAGTTCATACACCGAGGGCGGCTACACCTTC
j_gene: TRBJ1-5; abundance: .; d_gene: .; v_gene: TRBV7-9; CDR3aa: CASSSNLPGLASNQPQHF; CDR3nt: TGTGCCAGCAGCTCAAACCTGCCGGGACTCGCGAGCAATCAGCCCCAGCATTTT
j_gene: TRBJ1-3; abundance: .; d_gene: .; v_gene: TRBV11-2; CDR3aa: CASSPRAGGNTIYF; CDR3nt: TGTGCCAGCAGCCCGCGGGCGGGTGGAAACACCATATATTTT
j_gene: TRBJ1-5; abundance: .; d_gene: .; v_gene: TRBV2; CDR3aa: CASSPERGYQPQHF; CDR3nt: TGTGCCAGCAGTCCCGAAAGGGGGTACCAGCCCCAGCATTTT
j_gene: TRBJ1-3; abundance: once; d_gene: .; v_gene: TRBV5-1; CDR3aa: CASSFGFGNTIYF; CDR3nt: TGCGCCAGCAGCTTCGGGTTCGGAAACACCATATATTTT
j_gene: TRBJ2-7; abundance: .; d_gene: .; v_gene: TRBV27; CDR3aa: CASGTGAYEQYF; CDR3nt: TGTGCCAGCGGAACCGGGGCTTACGAGCAGTACTTC
j_gene: TRBJ1-3; abundance: .; d_gene: .; v_gene: TRBV27; CDR3aa: CASRRTNQEDTIYF; CDR3nt: TGTGCCAGCAGACGGACAAATCAGGAAGACACCATATATTTT
j_gene: TRBJ1-2; abundance: .; d_gene: .; v_gene: TRBV9; CDR3aa: CASRAPGQGYGYTF; CDR3nt: TGTGCCAGCAGAGCACCGGGACAAGGCTATGGCTACACCTTC
j_gene: TRBJ2-7; abundance: .; d_gene: TRBD2; v_gene: TRBV6-2/TRBV6-3; CDR3aa: CASSFLGSGSSSYEQYF; CDR3nt: TGTGCCAGCAGTTTTCTCGGTAGCGGGTCTAGCTCCTACGAGCAGTACTTC
j_gene: TRBJ1-5; abundance: few; d_gene: .; v_gene: TRBV5-1; CDR3aa: CASSKDSNNQPQHF; CDR3nt: TGCGCCAGCAGCAAAGACAGTAACAATCAGCCCCAGCATTTT
j_gene: TRBJ1-2; abundance: .; d_gene: .; v_gene: TRBV6-4; CDR3aa: CASSQNLGTKGYTF; CDR3nt: TGTGCCAGCTCTCAAAACCTCGGGACGAAAGGCTACACCTTC
j_gene: TRBJ2-3; abundance: .; d_gene: TRBD2; v_gene: TRBV3-1/TRBV3-2; CDR3aa: CASSPRHGGADTQYF; CDR3nt: TGTGCCAGCAGCCCCCGACACGGGGGGGCAGATACGCAGTATTTT
j_gene: TRBJ2-7; abundance: .; d_gene: .; v_gene: TRBV9; CDR3aa: CASARTTGFEQYF; CDR3nt: TGTGCCAGCGCGCGGACTACAGGGTTTGAGCAGTACTTC
j_gene: TRBJ1-6; abundance: .; d_gene: TRBD1; v_gene: TRBV19; CDR3aa: CASSPETGRSPLHF; CDR3nt: TGTGCCAGTAGTCCCGAGACAGGGCGCTCACCCCTCCACTTT
j_gene: TRBJ1-3; abundance: .; d_gene: TRBD1; v_gene: TRBV30; CDR3aa: CATYPQGDTIYF; CDR3nt: TGTGCCACCTACCCCCAGGGGGACACCATATATTTT
j_gene: TRBJ2-5; abundance: .; d_gene: .; v_gene: TRBV2; CDR3aa: CASSVGGQQETQYF; CDR3nt: TGTGCCAGCAGTGTAGGCGGACAGCAAGAGACCCAGTACTTC
j_gene: TRBJ2-3; abundance: .; d_gene: TRBD2; v_gene: TRBV6-5; CDR3aa: CASRALAGGPDTQYF; CDR3nt: TGTGCCAGCAGGGCTTTAGCGGGGGGGCCAGATACGCAGTATTTT
j_gene: TRBJ1-2; abundance: .; d_gene: TRBD1; v_gene: TRBV24-1; CDR3aa: CATSDHRAQGVYGYTF; CDR3nt: TGTGCCACCAGTGATCACAGAGCACAGGGGGTATATGGCTACACCTTC
j_gene: TRBJ1-2; abundance: .; d_gene: TRBD1; v_gene: TRBV12-3/TRBV12-4; CDR3aa: CASSHRGLSYTF; CDR3nt: TGTGCCAGCAGTCACAGGGGTTTGAGCTACACCTTC
j_gene: TRBJ1-3; abundance: few; d_gene: .; v_gene: TRBV4-2; CDR3aa: CASSQDQGTPSSGNTIYF; CDR3nt: TGTGCCAGCAGCCAAGATCAAGGGACACCGAGCTCTGGAAACACCATATATTTT
j_gene: TRBJ1-1; abundance: few; d_gene: .; v_gene: TRBV30; CDR3aa: CAWSVGVGPEAFF; CDR3nt: TGTGCCTGGAGTGTAGGTGTTGGCCCTGAAGCTTTCTTT
j_gene: TRBJ1-2; abundance: medium-sized; d_gene: .; v_gene: TRBV28; CDR3aa: CASSLGQGDYTF; CDR3nt: TGTGCCAGCAGTTTGGGGCAGGGCGACTACACCTTC
j_gene: TRBJ2-3; abundance: .; d_gene: .; v_gene: TRBV6-5; CDR3aa: CASSWTSTDTQYF; CDR3nt: TGTGCCAGCAGCTGGACTAGCACAGATACGCAGTATTTT